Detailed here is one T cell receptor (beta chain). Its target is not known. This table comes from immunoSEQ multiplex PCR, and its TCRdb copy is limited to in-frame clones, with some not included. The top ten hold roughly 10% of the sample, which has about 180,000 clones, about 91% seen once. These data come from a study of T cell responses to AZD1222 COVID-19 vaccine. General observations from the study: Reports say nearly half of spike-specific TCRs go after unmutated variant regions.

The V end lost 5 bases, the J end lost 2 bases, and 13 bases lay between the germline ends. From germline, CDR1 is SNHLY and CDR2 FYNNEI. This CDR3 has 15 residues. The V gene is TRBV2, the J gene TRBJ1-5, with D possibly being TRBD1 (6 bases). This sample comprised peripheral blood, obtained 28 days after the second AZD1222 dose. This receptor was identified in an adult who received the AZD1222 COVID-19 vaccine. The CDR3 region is CASSSGYRGNQPQHF. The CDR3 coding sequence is TGTGCCAGCAGTTCCGGATACAGGGGCAATCAGCCCCAGCATTTT.